The table lists the clone carrying this T cell receptor beta chain with a count of one. The sample comes from a study of CD8 T cells in Susac syndrome. The authors reverse transcribed about 0.5 to 1 ug RNA with random hexamers. In TCRdb, the immunoSEQ multiplex PCR reads were re-called with MiXCR into one record per CDR3 protein. Of roughly 150,000 distinct CDR3 sequences in the sample, approximately 94% were seen once. Germline CDR1 is SGHDT and CDR2 is YYEEEE. With 6 bases clipped from V and 4 bases from J, the junction kept 10 bases outside the gene matches. The CDR3 is 15 residues long. The sequence derives from a human donor with multiple sclerosis. Sequenced: CD4+ T cells from PBMCs. The gene calls are TRBV5-6 and TRBJ2-5, with 9 bases fitting TRBD1. The CDR3 protein is CASTIPGQGGETQYF. DNA of the CDR3: TGTGCCAGCACCATTCCGGGACAGGGTGGAGAGACCCAGTACTTC.